This T cell receptor (beta chain) is from a study of shared clonotypes between healthy human individuals. TCRdb keeps only in-frame clones here, not all; method: immunoSEQ multiplex PCR. The data show more than 550,000 clones, 92% seen once. Trimming took 3 bases from V and 4 from J; bases not matched to a gene: 5. This CDR3 is 16 amino acids long. Germline lookup yields CDR1 MDHEN and CDR2 SYDVKM. General study findings and limits: Clonotypes shared by all four donors outscored non-shared clonotypes in generation probability. Researchers found naive subsets generally carried larger estimated richness than memory subsets.

Terminally differentiated effector memory CD45RA+ cells were excluded by CCR7 positive selection of CD45RO-negative cells. This clone came up once. Its antigen is not known. This clonotype was obtained from a man aged 25-40 years in good health. Sequencing was done on a sample of naive CD8+ T cells sorted from blood. This chain connects TRBV28 to TRBJ2-7, with 14 bases lining up with TRBD2. This CDR3 is CASSFGTSGRRYEQYF. The DNA for the CDR3 is TGTGCCAGCAGTTTTGGGACTAGCGGGAGAAGGTACGAGCAGTACTTC.